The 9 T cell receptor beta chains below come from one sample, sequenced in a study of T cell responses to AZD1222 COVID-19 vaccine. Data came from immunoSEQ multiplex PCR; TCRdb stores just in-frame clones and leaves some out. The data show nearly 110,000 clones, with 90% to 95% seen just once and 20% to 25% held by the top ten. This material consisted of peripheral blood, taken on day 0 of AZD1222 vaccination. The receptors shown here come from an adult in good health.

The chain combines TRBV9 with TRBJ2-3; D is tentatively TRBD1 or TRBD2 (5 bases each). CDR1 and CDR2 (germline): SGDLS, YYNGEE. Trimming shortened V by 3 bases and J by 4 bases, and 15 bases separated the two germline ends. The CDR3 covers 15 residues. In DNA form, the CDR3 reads TGTGCCAGCAGCGCCGACCGGGACCCCTCAGATACGCAGTATTTT. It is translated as CASSADRDPSDTQYF.

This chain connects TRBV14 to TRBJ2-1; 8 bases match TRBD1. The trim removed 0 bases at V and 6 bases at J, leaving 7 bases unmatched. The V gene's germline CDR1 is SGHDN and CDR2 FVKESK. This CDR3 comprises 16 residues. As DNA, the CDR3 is TGTGCCAGCAGCCAAGATCTTGGACAGGGATTCAATGAGCAGTTCTTC. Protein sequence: CASSQDLGQGFNEQFF.

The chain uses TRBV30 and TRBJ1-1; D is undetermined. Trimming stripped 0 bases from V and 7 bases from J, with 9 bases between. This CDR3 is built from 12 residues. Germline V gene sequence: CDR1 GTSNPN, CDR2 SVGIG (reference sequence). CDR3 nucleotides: TGTGCCTGGAGTGTCGTACTTAGTGAAGCTTTCTTT. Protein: CAWSVVLSEAFF.

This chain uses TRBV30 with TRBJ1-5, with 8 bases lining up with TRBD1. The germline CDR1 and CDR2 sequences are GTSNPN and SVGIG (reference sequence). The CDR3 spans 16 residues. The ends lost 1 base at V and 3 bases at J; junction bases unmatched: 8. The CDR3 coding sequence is TGTGCCTGGAGTGACAGGGGGGGAACGAACAATCAGCCCCAGCATTTT. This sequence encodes CAWSDRGGTNNQPQHF. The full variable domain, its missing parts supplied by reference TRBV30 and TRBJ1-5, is SQTIHQWPATLVQPVGSPLSLECTVEGTSNPNLYWYRQAAGRGLQLLFYSVGIGQISSEVPQNLSASRPQDRQFILSSKKLLLSDSGFYLCAWSDRGGTNNQPQHFGDGTRLSIL.

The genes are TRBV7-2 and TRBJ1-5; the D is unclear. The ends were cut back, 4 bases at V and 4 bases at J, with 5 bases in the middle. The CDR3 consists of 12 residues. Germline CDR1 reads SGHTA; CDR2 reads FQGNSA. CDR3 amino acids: CASSSRNQPQHF. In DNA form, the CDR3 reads TGTGCCAGCAGCTCCCGGAATCAGCCCCAGCATTTT. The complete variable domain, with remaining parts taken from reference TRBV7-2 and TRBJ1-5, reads GAGVSQSPSNKVTEKGKDVELRCDPISGHTALYWYRQSLGQGLEFLIYFQGNSAPDKSGLPSDRFSAERTGGSVSTLTIQRTQQEDSAVYLCASSSRNQPQHFGDGTRLSIL.

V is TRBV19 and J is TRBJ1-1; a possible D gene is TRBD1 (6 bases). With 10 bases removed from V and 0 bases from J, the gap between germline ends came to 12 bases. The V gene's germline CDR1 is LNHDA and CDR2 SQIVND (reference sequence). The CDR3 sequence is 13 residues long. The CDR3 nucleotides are TGTGCCACCTCGGAGGGGGTGAACACTGAAGCTTTCTTT. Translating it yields CATSEGVNTEAFF.

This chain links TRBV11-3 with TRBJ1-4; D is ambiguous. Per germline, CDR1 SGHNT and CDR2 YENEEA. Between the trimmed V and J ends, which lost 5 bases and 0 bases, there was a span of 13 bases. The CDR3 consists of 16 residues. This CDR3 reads CASSADRDATNEKLFF. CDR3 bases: TGTGCCAGCAGCGCGGATCGGGATGCAACTAATGAAAAACTGTTTTTT.

The DNA of the CDR3 is TGCGCCAGCAGCGGTACCGATAACACAGATACGCAGTATTTT. It specifies CASSGTDNTDTQYF. The genes are TRBV4-1 and TRBJ2-3; no definite D call. The CDR3 length is 14 residues. The V gene's germline CDR1 is MGHRA and CDR2 YSYEKL. V lost 5 bases and J lost 2, with 11 bases in between.

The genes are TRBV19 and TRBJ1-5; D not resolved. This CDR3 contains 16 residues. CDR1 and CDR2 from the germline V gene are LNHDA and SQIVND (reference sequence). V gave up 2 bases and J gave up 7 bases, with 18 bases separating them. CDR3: CASSISGRGPGQPQHF. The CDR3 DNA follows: TGTGCCAGTAGTATATCAGGTCGAGGCCCCGGGCAGCCCCAGCATTTT.